The next 13 T cell receptor beta chains were all read from a single sample in a study of early T cells in non-severe SARS-CoV-2 infection. One entry per CDR3 protein results from TCRdb running MiXCR on the 5' RACE reads. The sample includes 30,000 to 45,000 distinct CDR3 sequences, around 4.5% of them seen just once. The specimen was whole blood. Receptors originate from an adult who was a healthcare worker with PCR-confirmed SARS-CoV-2 infection or an uninfected control (not recorded which).

This clonotype was picked up many times. The chain couples TRBV29-1 to TRBJ1-1; possibly TRBD1 for D (6 bases). CDR3 length equals 17 residues. Per the germline V gene, CDR1 is SQVTM and CDR2 is ANQGSEA. Trimming shortened V by 7 bases and J by 1 base, and 25 bases separated the two germline ends. In DNA, the CDR3 is TGCAGCGCTCCAATGAGTTTCCGGGGGACATCGAACACTGAAGCTTTCTTT. Its protein product is CSAPMSFRGTSNTEAFF.

This rearrangement joins TRBV4-2 to TRBJ2-1; 9 bases align to TRBD2. This CDR3 is 16 amino acids long. J was trimmed by 9 bases and V by 5 bases; bases with no gene match: 14. Germline V gene data show CDR1 as LGHNA and CDR2 as YNFKEQ. CDR3 protein: CASSSPPSGGRFEQFF. DNA of the CDR3: TGTGCCAGCAGCTCCCCCCCCAGCGGGGGGCGCTTTGAGCAGTTCTTC.

In its sample, this clonotype was seen a few times. The chain is built from TRBV7-6 and TRBJ2-3, with D unresolved. Germline V gene lookup returns CDR1 SGHVS and CDR2 FNYEAQ. Trimming took 2 bases from V and 5 from J, leaving 14 bases between them. The CDR3 has 15 amino acids. The CDR3 reads CASSLSVKGIDTQYF. The CDR3 DNA sequence: TGTGCCAGCAGCTTATCGGTCAAAGGGATAGATACGCAGTATTTT. Variable domain in full (rest from reference TRBV7-6 and TRBJ2-3): GAGVSQSPRYKVTKRGQDVALRCDPISGHVSLYWYRQALGQGPEFLTYFNYEAQQDKSGLPNDRFSAERPEGSISTLTIQRTEQRDSAMYRCASSLSVKGIDTQYFGPGTRLTVL.

This chain joins TRBV4-3 and TRBJ2-1, with a weak D call TRBD2 (7 bases). CDR1 and CDR2 from the germline V gene are LGHNA and YSLEER. The V and J ends lost 0 bases and 4 bases respectively, with 16 bases between them. This CDR3 region has 17 residues. The CDR3 region is CASSQEFRGGAYNEQFF. CDR3 nucleotide sequence: TGCGCCAGCAGCCAAGAGTTTCGAGGGGGGGCTTACAATGAGCAGTTCTTC.

About this clonotype: With a much larger clone just one base away, this may be a read error. This chain joins TRBV29-1 and TRBJ2-2, with TRBD2 identical over 11 bases. The CDR3 runs 14 residues. The germline CDR1 and CDR2 sequences are SQVTM and ANQGSEA. The CDR3 DNA follows: TGCAGCACGACTAGCGGGGAAAGGACCGTGGAGCTGTTTTTT. Residues: CSTTSGERTVELFF.

The table lists this clonotype with many counts. The V and J genes are TRBV7-9 and TRBJ2-2; D perhaps matches TRBD1 (6 bases). V lost 5 bases, J lost 2 bases, and 12 bases lay in between. This CDR3 is built from 15 residues. CDR1 and CDR2 from the germline V gene are SEHNR and FQNEAQ (reference sequence). CDR3 DNA sequence: TGTGCCAGCAGCAATATTGGGACAAACACCGGGGAGCTGTTTTTT. It translates to CASSNIGTNTGELFF. Full variable domain (rest looked up from reference TRBV7-9 and TRBJ2-2): DTGVSQNPRHKITKRGQNVTFRCDPISEHNRLYWYRQTLGQGPEFLTYFQNEAQLEKSRLLSDRFSAERPKGSFSTLEIQRTEQGDSAMYLCASSNIGTNTGELFFGEGSRLTVL.

In this sample, this clonotype turned up many times. The chain recombines TRBV4-1 with TRBJ2-4; 12 nucleotides line up with TRBD1. Germline CDR1 is MGHRA and CDR2 is YSYEKL. The length of the CDR3 is 20 residues. Trimming at V came to 4 bases and at J to 0 bases, leaving 13 bases not matched to a gene. This CDR3 reads CASSPSGTGGAQLAKNIQYF. CDR3 coding DNA: TGCGCCAGCAGCCCCTCCGGGACAGGGGGCGCCCAGCTAGCCAAAAACATTCAGTACTTC.

This clonotype occurred many times. The chain employs TRBV7-2 and TRBJ2-2; unclear D gene. The V end was cut by 1 base, the J end by 6 bases, with 6 bases between. The germline CDR1 and CDR2 sequences are SGHTA and FQGNSA. The CDR3 extends over 13 amino acids. CDR3 amino acids: CASSLDSAGELFF. DNA of the CDR3: TGTGCCAGCAGCTTAGATTCCGCCGGGGAGCTGTTTTTT.

This clonotype appeared many times. The CDR3 DNA sequence: TGTGCCAGCAGCTTAGGACAGGATACACCCCTCCACTTT. Its protein product is CASSLGQDTPLHF. The rearrangement links TRBV11-2 to TRBJ1-6; possible D gene TRBD1, 6 bases. This CDR3 has 13 amino acids. Germline values: CDR1 SGHAT, CDR2 FQNNGV. V was cut by 1 base and J by 11 bases, with 9 bases left in between. The complete variable domain, with remaining parts taken from reference TRBV11-2 and TRBJ1-6, reads EAGVAQSPRYKIIEKRQSVAFWCNPISGHATLYWYQQILGQGPKLLIQFQNNGVVDDSQLPKDRFSAERLKGVDSTLKIQPAKLEDSAVYLCASSLGQDTPLHFGNGTRLTVT.

This clonotype was recorded many times. The chain employs TRBV12-3 or TRBV12-4 and TRBJ1-1; 9 bases fit TRBD1. V was clipped by 5 bases and J by 4 bases; unmatched bases: 8. CDR3 size: 15 residues. CDR3 residues: CASSRDRVKSTEAFF. As DNA, the CDR3 is TGTGCCAGCAGTAGGGACAGGGTAAAGAGCACTGAAGCTTTCTTT.

This sequence joins TRBV2 and TRBJ2-7; TRBD1 agrees at 7 bases. Germline assignment: CDR1 SNHLY and CDR2 FYNNEI. The J segment lost 2 bases and the V segment lost 7 bases, leaving 8 bases of the junction unmatched. CDR3 length: 14 residues. CDR3 amino acids: CASTTGTATYEQYF. The CDR3 region has the DNA TGTGCCAGCACCACTGGGACAGCGACCTACGAGCAGTACTTC.

Many counts were recorded for this clonotype. The V gene is TRBV27, the J gene TRBJ2-1; TRBD1 is a possible D gene (5 bases). Trimming removed 7 bases at V and 5 bases at J, with 12 bases between. The CDR3 is 13 amino acids. CDR1 and CDR2 (germline): MNHEY, SMNVEV (reference sequence). The CDR3 sequence is CASNRNSHNEQFF. The CDR3, as DNA: TGTGCCAGCAACAGGAACTCGCACAATGAGCAGTTCTTC.

This clonotype was seen a handful of times. A read error may be the cause here, since a much bigger clone is one base away. The genes are TRBV11-2 and TRBJ1-1; D unresolved. The CDR3 extends over 14 amino acids. Germline loops: CDR1 SGHAT, CDR2 FQNNGV. CDR3 amino acids: CVSSRQSLNTEAFF. CDR3 DNA: TGTGTCAGCAGCAGGCAGAGTTTGAACACTGAAGCTTTCTTT.